Sequencing of this TCR beta chain was carried out in a study of circulating CD8 cells and anti-PD-1 response in melanoma. Germline V CDR1 and CDR2: MNHEY, SVGAGI. This CDR3 has 13 amino acids. V was clipped by 10 bases and J by 5 bases; unmatched bases: 10. The QIAseq Immune Repertoire TCR panel built the libraries from about 16 ng of total RNA. One entry per CDR3 protein, called by TCRdb with MiXCR from the reads. The data show around 2,400 distinct CDR3 sequences, 6% to 7% seen once. Sorting of live CD3+CD8+TCRalphabeta+ cells by PD-1 and/or TIGIT gave four subsets. A few counts support this clonotype.

This rearrangement joins TRBV6-5 to TRBJ2-7; 8 nucleotides align to TRBD1. This clonotype was obtained from a human donor with melanoma. The sequencing here drew on CD8+ T cells from PBMCs, taken at baseline or after one month of anti-PD-1 therapy (not recorded which). The CDR3 spells CATSLDRGHEQYF. CDR3 DNA sequence: TGTGCCACCTCACTTGACAGGGGCCACGAGCAGTACTTC.